This is a list of T cell receptor beta chains from one sample in a study of T-cell reconstitution after alpha-beta-depleted transplantation in children. TCRdb analysed the PCR reads with MiXCR anew, one entry per CDR3 protein. The table has fewer than 500,000 distinct CDR3 sequences, around 46% seen once; the top ten hold around 29%. Sequences were derived from PBMCs, sampled before TCRalphabeta/CD19-depleted stem cell transplant. The receptors stem from a girl aged 2 to 10 with aplastic anemia, due to receive a stem cell transplant. The CDR3 runs from the conserved cysteine through the conserved F or W. D genes are given only for firm matches.

>TRBD2|17|TRBV11-2|TRBJ2-7
CASSPRPIGGGSYEQYF
>TRBD2|17|TRBV6-2/TRBV6-3|TRBJ2-5
CASSPTRGLAGGETQYF
>TRBD2|16|TRBV5-1|TRBJ2-5
CASSLVTSGKGETQYF
>TRBD1|16|TRBV5-1|TRBJ2-5
CASSSPRTGGRETQYF
>TRBD1|15|TRBV9|TRBJ1-2
CASTLGTGVSYGYTF
>TRBD1|16|TRBV10-1|TRBJ2-3
CASSESGQGGTDTQYF
>TRBD2|15|TRBV4-1|TRBJ2-7
CASSQDPSGTYEQYF
>.|13|TRBV20-1|TRBJ1-5
CSARKEKDQPQHF
>TRBD1|13|TRBV20-1|TRBJ1-1
CSAKGQGNTEAFF
>.|16|TRBV7-2|TRBJ2-3
CASSSPGGTLDDTQYF
>.|14|TRBV20-1|TRBJ2-5
CSARGLADQETQYF
>.|15|TRBV20-1|TRBJ2-5
CSARDVQVALETQYF
>.|14|TRBV5-1|TRBJ2-7
CASSLTGTRGEQYF
>TRBD2|24|TRBV5-1|TRBJ2-7
CASSPWPPPLSSGSEWGQGFEQYF
>TRBD1|14|TRBV7-9|TRBJ2-5
CASSLQTGRETQYF